This entry lists 29 T cell receptor beta chains sequenced from one sample in a study of glioma-infiltrating T cells after dendritic cell vaccination. Produced via immunoSEQ multiplex PCR; TCRdb's table is partial and in-frame only. The sample comprises roughly 100,000 clones, around 90% of which are singletons, and roughly 2.8% rests with the top ten. As to time point: after dendritic cell vaccination, including at tumor progression/relapse. Sequencing was performed on blood, taken after dendritic cell vaccination. Receptors originate from a human donor with glioblastoma.

The V call is TRBV7-9, the J call TRBJ1-1, with D hard to call. The CDR3 is made up of 13 amino acids. In germline, CDR1 is SEHNR, CDR2 FQNEAQ (reference sequence). V gave up 3 bases and J gave up 0 bases, with 5 bases separating them. CDR3 DNA sequence: TGTGCCAGCAGCTTCCAGGTGAACACTGAAGCTTTCTTT. It translates to CASSFQVNTEAFF.

The gene calls are TRBV5-1 and TRBJ1-1; the match to TRBD1 covers 8 bases. The CDR3 totals 15 residues. Trimming at V came to 4 bases and at J to 0 bases, leaving 5 bases not matched to a gene. Germline CDR1 reads SGHRS; CDR2 reads YFSETQ. In nucleotides, the CDR3 is TGCGCCAGCAGCGAGGGACAGGCGGTGAACACTGAAGCTTTCTTT. Residues: CASSEGQAVNTEAFF.

The chain is built from TRBV7-9 and TRBJ2-1; 12 bases are a match to TRBD2. The CDR3 loop spans 17 amino acids. V shed 7 bases and J 3 bases; nucleotides not matched to a gene: 10. Germline CDR1 reads SEHNR; CDR2 reads FQNEAQ (reference sequence). The CDR3 nucleotides are TGTGCCAGCACCCCCCGTCTAGCGGGAGGGCTCTACAATGAGCAGTTCTTC. Its protein is CASTPRLAGGLYNEQFF.

This clone came up once. The V and J genes are TRBV30 and TRBJ2-1; 7 nucleotides line up with TRBD2. V trimming: 0 bases; J trimming: 6 bases; junction bases outside the gene matches: 5. The CDR3 spans 14 residues. CDR1 is GTSNPN, CDR2 SVGIG, per germline (reference sequence). CDR3: CAWSVRWEGNEQFF. CDR3 sequence (DNA): TGTGCCTGGAGTGTAAGGTGGGAGGGCAATGAGCAGTTCTTC.

This chain joins TRBV5-1 and TRBJ2-7; no clear D. The germline V gene encodes CDR1 SGHRS and CDR2 YFSETQ. This CDR3 contains 15 residues. The V and J ends lost 0 bases and 0 bases respectively, with 10 bases between them. Here the CDR3 reads CASSLGLTSSYEQYF. The CDR3 DNA follows: TGCGCCAGCAGCTTGGGACTTACCAGCTCCTACGAGCAGTACTTC.

The CDR3 loop reads CASSPIGQSSYEQYF. As DNA, the CDR3 is TGTGCCAGCAGCCCAATAGGACAGAGCTCCTACGAGCAGTACTTC. The gene calls are TRBV5-5 and TRBJ2-7, with D possibly being TRBD1 (6 bases). With 4 bases removed from V and 0 bases from J, the gap between germline ends came to 14 bases. This CDR3 is built from 15 residues. Germline loops: CDR1 SGHKS, CDR2 YYEKEE (reference sequence).

V gene TRBV7-8 combines with J gene TRBJ2-1, with TRBD2 matching over 13 bases. V lost 3 bases to trimming and J lost 4 bases; unmatched junction nucleotides: 3. This CDR3 spans 16 amino acids. CDR1 is SGHVS and CDR2 is FQNEAQ in the germline V gene. CDR3 region: CASSFRTSGRYNEQFF. Here the CDR3 DNA reads TGTGCCAGCAGCTTTCGGACTAGCGGGAGATACAATGAGCAGTTCTTC.

The chain recombines TRBV6-5 with TRBJ1-2; 7 nucleotides match TRBD1. Germline-derived CDR1 and CDR2 are MNHEY and SVGAGI. The CDR3 contains 13 residues. V trimming: 2 bases; J trimming: 7 bases; junction bases outside the gene matches: 4. The CDR3 protein is CASSYRTGAGYTF. Written as DNA, the CDR3 is TGTGCCAGCAGTTACCGGACAGGTGCTGGCTACACCTTC.

This chain joins TRBV27 and TRBJ1-1; no firm D call. Trimming removed 5 bases from V and 5 bases from J, with 21 bases in between. The CDR3 covers 16 residues. Germline V CDR1 and CDR2: MNHEY, SMNVEV (reference sequence). CDR3 sequence (DNA): TGTGCCAGCAGTCCTCGGGCGGGGTCACTCCCAACTGAAGCTTTCTTT. This codes for CASSPRAGSLPTEAFF.

The chain combines TRBV5-6 with TRBJ1-6; 8 bases line up with TRBD1. Per the germline V gene, CDR1 is SGHDT and CDR2 is YYEEEE. With V trimmed by 4 bases and J by 9 bases, 9 bases remained unmatched. The CDR3 has 15 residues. CDR3: CASSSPGQAISPLHF. CDR3 sequence (DNA): TGTGCCAGCAGCAGCCCGGGACAGGCAATTTCACCCCTCCACTTT.

The chain couples TRBV18 to TRBJ1-2, with D maybe TRBD1 (5 bases). Germline V gives CDR1 KGHSH, CDR2 LQKENI. V lost 4 bases, J lost 3 bases, and 12 bases lay in between. The CDR3 loop spans 14 amino acids. CDR3 DNA sequence: TGTGCCAGCTCACAGACGGGAGGGGACTATGGCTACACCTTC. Protein product: CASSQTGGDYGYTF.

The chain joins TRBV5-1 to TRBJ2-3; 8 bases are a match to TRBD1. The germline gives CDR1 SGHRS, CDR2 YFSETQ. With V trimmed by 4 bases and J by 3 bases, 4 bases remained unmatched. The CDR3 has 14 amino acids. The CDR3 sequence: CASSRRTGTDTQYF. The CDR3 nucleotides are TGCGCCAGCAGCCGTAGGACAGGGACAGATACGCAGTATTTT.

The chain is built from TRBV2 and TRBJ1-4; D is unclear. V lost 4 bases and J lost 6, with 9 bases in between. The CDR3 length is 13 residues. Germline CDR1 reads SNHLY; CDR2 reads FYNNEI. The DNA for the CDR3 is TGTGCCAGCAGTGTGTTTATAGATGAAAAACTGTTTTTT. Translation gives CASSVFIDEKLFF.

The chain combines TRBV12-2 with TRBJ1-1. TRBV12-2 is assigned pseudogene status. The CDR3 loop spans 20 amino acids. The CDR3 region is CASRLGSGTPSMAMNTEAFF. DNA of the CDR3: TGTGCAAGTCGCTTAGGATCGGGGACTCCCAGCATGGCGATGAACACTGAAGCTTTCTTT.

The J gene is TRBJ1-4, the V gene TRBV5-1, with 9 positions matching TRBD1. The length of the CDR3 is 16 residues. CDR1 is SGHRS and CDR2 is YFSETQ in the germline V gene. V lost 0 bases, J lost 4 bases, and 4 bases stayed unmatched. In nucleotides, the CDR3 is TGCGCCAGCAGCTTGGCCACAGGGGGCGGTAATGAAAAACTGTTTTTT. Encoded protein: CASSLATGGGNEKLFF.

This chain links TRBV5-1 with TRBJ1-2; TRBD1 is a possible D gene (6 bases). The CDR3 extends over 14 amino acids. Trimming took off 3 bases at V and 7 bases at J, with 16 bases between the two ends. Germline values: CDR1 SGHRS, CDR2 YFSETQ. CDR3 bases: TGCGCCAGCAGCTCCCGCAGACAGGTTTCTGGCTACACCTTC. Protein: CASSSRRQVSGYTF. The whole variable domain, remainder taken from reference TRBV5-1 and TRBJ1-2, is KAGVTQTPRYLIKTRGQQVTLSCSPISGHRSVSWYQQTPGQGLQFLFEYFSETQRNKGNFPGRFSGRQFSNSRSEMNVSTLELGDSALYLCASSSRRQVSGYTFGSGTRLTVV.

This chain joins TRBV7-9 and TRBJ2-5, with TRBD2 matching over 8 bases. CDR1 is SEHNR and CDR2 is FQNEAQ in the germline V gene (reference sequence). V shed 3 bases and J 2 bases; nucleotides not matched to a gene: 8. The CDR3 contains 16 residues. The CDR3 bases are TGTGCCAGCAGCTTCCTTAGCGGGAAGGGACAAGAGACCCAGTACTTC. It yields the protein CASSFLSGKGQETQYF. The whole variable domain, filled in from reference TRBV7-9 and TRBJ2-5, reads DTGVSQNPRHKITKRGQNVTFRCDPISEHNRLYWYRQTLGQGPEFLTYFQNEAQLEKSRLLSDRFSAERPKGSFSTLEIQRTEQGDSAMYLCASSFLSGKGQETQYFGPGTRLLVL.

This chain uses TRBV6-5 with TRBJ2-2; the match to TRBD1 covers 7 bases. CDR3 length: 13 residues. Germline V gives CDR1 MNHEY, CDR2 SVGAGI. J was trimmed by 1 base and V by 10 bases; bases with no gene match: 3. This chain's CDR3 is CATRTGNTGELFF. CDR3 DNA: TGTGCCACCCGGACAGGGAACACCGGGGAGCTGTTTTTT.

The rearrangement links TRBV30 to TRBJ1-1; D ambiguous. CDR3 length: 13 residues. Trimming removed 3 bases at V and 4 bases at J, with 12 bases between. Germline CDR1 and CDR2: GTSNPN and SVGIG (reference sequence). The DNA of the CDR3 is TGTGCCTGGAGGCAGTTTATTTCCACTGAAGCTTTCTTT. Protein product: CAWRQFISTEAFF.

The sample holds a few counts of this clone. The chain combines TRBV14 with TRBJ2-1, with TRBD2 identical over 12 bases. The CDR3 is made up of 17 amino acids. Germline V gene lookup returns CDR1 SGHDN and CDR2 FVKESK. The junction had 12 bases not matched to a gene; V was cut back by 4 bases and J by 8 bases. For the CDR3, the DNA is TGTGCCAGCAGCCCACTATTGTCTAGCGGGGGGGCCGATGAGCAGTTCTTC. Translating it yields CASSPLLSSGGADEQFF.

The rearrangement joins TRBV6-6 to TRBJ1-2; TRBD1 matches 9 bases. Germline trimming cut 8 bases from V and 8 bases from J; bases unmatched to any gene: 6. CDR1 MNHNY and CDR2 SVGAGI come from the germline V gene (reference sequence). The CDR3 length is 12 residues. The DNA for the CDR3 is TGTGCCAGCCGTCCGGGACAGGGAGGCTACACCTTC. Its translation is CASRPGQGGYTF.

This sequence joins TRBV19 and TRBJ1-3; tentative D call: TRBD1 (6 bases). V lost 10 bases to trimming and J lost 1 base, with 8 bases between them. The CDR3 is 12 amino acids. CDR1 is LNHDA, CDR2 SQIVND, per germline (reference sequence). CDR3 protein: CATGTSGNTIYF. The CDR3 DNA reads TGTGCCACTGGGACATCTGGAAACACCATATATTTT.

The chain uses TRBV21-1 and TRBJ1-1. TRBV21-1 is a pseudogene. The CDR3 is made up of 14 amino acids. CDR3 coding DNA: TGTGCCAGCAGCAACAGACGGGAGAACACTGAAGCTTTCTTT. Amino acids: CASSNRRENTEAFF.

This clone was detected only once. The V and J genes are TRBV10-1 and TRBJ2-1; 10 bases align to TRBD2. The germline gives CDR1 WNHNN, CDR2 SYGVQD (reference sequence). The CDR3 contains 15 residues. Trimming at V came to 0 bases and at J to 9 bases, leaving 5 bases not matched to a gene. Written as DNA, the CDR3 is TGCGCCAGCAGTGAGTCTTTAGCGGGAGGTTCTGAGCAGTTCTTC. Its translation: CASSESLAGGSEQFF.

The V and J genes are TRBV27 and TRBJ2-7; 9 bases match TRBD2. CDR3 length: 14 residues. Germline trimming cut 3 bases from V and 2 bases from J; bases unmatched to any gene: 2. Germline lookup yields CDR1 MNHEY and CDR2 SMNVEV (reference sequence). The CDR3 loop reads CASSLTSGAYEQYF. CDR3 nucleotides: TGTGCCAGCAGTTTGACTAGCGGTGCCTACGAGCAGTACTTC.

This chain's CDR3 is CASILGGSDTQYF. The CDR3 nucleotides read TGTGCCAGCATCCTGGGAGGTTCAGATACGCAGTATTTT. The chain uses TRBV5-6 and TRBJ2-3, with a tentative D call TRBD2 (6 bases). V shed 6 bases and J shed 4 bases, with 12 bases lying between them. The germline V gene has CDR1 SGHDT and CDR2 YYEEEE. The CDR3 consists of 13 residues.

The chain recombines TRBV4-2 with TRBJ2-5; TRBD2 agrees at 9 bases. Germline CDR1 reads LGHNA; CDR2 reads YNFKEQ. The CDR3 runs to 16 residues. The ends lost 1 base at V and 9 bases at J; junction bases unmatched: 12. Here the CDR3 reads CASSQVGRGGQEAQYF. For the CDR3, the DNA is TGTGCCAGCAGCCAAGTGGGGCGGGGGGGCCAGGAGGCCCAGTACTTC.

This clone was detected once. DNA for the CDR3: TGTGCCAGCTCCCTCATACGGGACACGGCCCTCTCTGGGGCCAACGTCCTGACTTTC. This gives the protein CASSLIRDTALSGANVLTF. The rearrangement joins TRBV18 to TRBJ2-6, with D possibly TRBD1 on 6 matching bases. The CDR3 extends over 19 amino acids. Per the germline V gene, CDR1 is KGHSH and CDR2 is LQKENI. With 6 bases removed from V and 0 bases from J, the gap between germline ends came to 21 bases.

V and J are TRBV6-1 and TRBJ2-7; tentative D call: TRBD2 (7 bases). The germline CDR1 and CDR2 sequences are MNHNS and SASEGT. The germline V and J ends were trimmed by 1 base and 6 bases, with 13 bases remaining between them. The CDR3 extends over 14 amino acids. CDR3 coding DNA: TGTGCCAGCAGTGAAGATCCCGGGGGGCCCGAGCAGTACTTC. It encodes CASSEDPGGPEQYF.